Presented here are 5 T cell receptor beta chains from one specimen sequenced in a study of shared clonotypes between healthy human individuals. The data were produced by immunoSEQ multiplex PCR, yet TCRdb's version contains in-frame clones alone and is incomplete. The data contain approximately 500,000 clones, about 96% of them singletons. Sequencing was done on a sample of naive CD4+ T cells sorted from blood. Indicated subset: CD45RA+ positively selected. These receptors were taken from a woman between 25 and 40 years old in good health.

V gene TRBV6-5 combines with J gene TRBJ2-7, with D perhaps matching TRBD2 (5 bases). This CDR3 has 15 amino acids. Trimming removed 7 bases from V and 2 bases from J, with 18 bases in between. CDR1 is MNHEY and CDR2 is SVGAGI in the germline V gene. Here the CDR3 reads CASTLTGYGTYEQYF. The CDR3 DNA follows: TGTGCCAGCACCCTGACTGGGTACGGGACCTACGAGCAGTACTTC.

The chain joins TRBV18 to TRBJ2-5; D may correspond to TRBD1 or TRBD2 (5 bases each). Germline loops: CDR1 KGHSH, CDR2 LQKENI. The ends were cut back, 1 base at V and 0 bases at J, with 9 bases in the middle. CDR3 length: 15 amino acids. The CDR3 here is CASSPLSGHQETQYF. CDR3 nucleotide sequence: TGTGCCAGCTCACCACTTTCGGGGCACCAAGAGACCCAGTACTTC.

V gene TRBV10-3 combines with J gene TRBJ2-7, with a possible D match to TRBD2 (5 bases). Trimming removed 4 bases from V and 6 bases from J, with 13 bases in between. Germline V gene sequence: CDR1 ENHRY, CDR2 SYGVKD. The CDR3 has 13 residues. The CDR3 is CAISVTRGSEQYF. The CDR3 DNA sequence: TGTGCCATCAGTGTGACGCGAGGGTCCGAGCAGTACTTC.

This chain connects TRBV18 to TRBJ1-4; TRBD1 might be the D (5 bases). This CDR3 comprises 15 residues. CDR1 and CDR2 (germline): KGHSH, LQKENI. Deletions cut 1 base from V and 7 bases from J, with 13 bases between. The CDR3 reads CASSPQGGVGEKLFF. The CDR3 coding sequence is TGTGCCAGCTCACCACAGGGAGGGGTTGGTGAAAAACTGTTTTTT.

The chain uses TRBV27 and TRBJ1-1; 7 nucleotides align to TRBD1. The CDR3 length is 14 residues. Germline V gene sequence: CDR1 MNHEY, CDR2 SMNVEV (reference sequence). J lost 8 bases, V lost 0 bases, and 6 bases had no gene match. CDR3 nucleotides: TGTGCCAGCAGTTTATCGGGCAGGGGGGGAGAAGCTTTCTTT. Residues: CASSLSGRGGEAFF.